These 8 T cell receptor beta chains were all obtained from the same sample, sequenced in a study of blood T cells in healthy people across ages. Through a sample-barcoded 5' primer and a J-beta primer mix, a second PCR was run for roughly 6 to 11 cycles. TCRdb used MiXCR to reprocess the 5' RACE reads, holding one entry per CDR3 protein. The table has 850,000 to 950,000 distinct CDR3 sequences, less than 35% seen once. What was sequenced was blood. These receptors were taken from a woman older than 75 in good health.

This clonotype was detected many times. The J gene is TRBJ1-1, the V gene TRBV7-9; D gene uncertain. Trimming pared 3 bases from V and 0 bases from J, leaving 5 bases between. CDR1 and CDR2 from the germline V gene are SEHNR and FQNEAQ (reference sequence). The CDR3 spans 13 residues. In DNA form, the CDR3 reads TGTGCCAGCAGCTTTAGAGTGAACACTGAAGCTTTCTTT. It yields the protein CASSFRVNTEAFF. The variable domain in full, completed from reference TRBV7-9 and TRBJ1-1, reads DTGVSQNPRHKITKRGQNVTFRCDPISEHNRLYWYRQTLGQGPEFLTYFQNEAQLEKSRLLSDRFSAERPKGSFSTLEIQRTEQGDSAMYLCASSFRVNTEAFFGQGTRLTVV.

This clonotype was picked up a small number of times. At one boundary the junction diverges from the germline segment, which might be a read error. This sequence joins TRBV6-5 and TRBJ1-2; D call uncertain. The germline V gene has CDR1 MNHEY and CDR2 SVGAGI. The CDR3 runs 17 residues. This CDR3 is CASSILSKERDRYGYTF. CDR3 nucleotide sequence: TGTGCCAGCAGTATACTATCAAAGGAGAGGGATCGGTATGGTTACACCTTC.

This clonotype was seen a few times. The chain carries TRBV7-2 and TRBJ2-2; 13 bases are a match to TRBD2. CDR3 size: 15 residues. J gave up 7 bases and V 6 bases, and 5 bases lay outside the gene matches. Germline V gene data show CDR1 as SGHTA and CDR2 as FQGNSA. CDR3: CASRTGLAGVGELFF. The CDR3 DNA is TGTGCCAGCAGGACTGGACTAGCGGGGGTCGGGGAGCTGTTTTTT. The full variable domain, its missing parts supplied by reference TRBV7-2 and TRBJ2-2, is GAGVSQSPSNKVTEKGKDVELRCDPISGHTALYWYRQSLGQGLEFLIYFQGNSAPDKSGLPSDRFSAERTGGSVSTLTIQRTQQEDSAVYLCASRTGLAGVGELFFGEGSRLTVL.

There are many counts of this clonotype. The gene calls are TRBV4-1 and TRBJ2-1, with 7 nucleotides matching TRBD1. The germline gives CDR1 MGHRA, CDR2 YSYEKL. The junction had 7 bases not matched to a gene; V was cut back by 2 bases and J by 6 bases. The length of the CDR3 is 15 residues. The CDR3 region is CASSQTTGYLNEQFF. Written as DNA, the CDR3 is TGCGCCAGCAGCCAAACGACAGGGTACCTCAATGAGCAGTTCTTC.

In its sample, this clonotype was seen a few times. A read error is possible here, since a much larger clone lies one base away. This chain connects TRBV7-2 to TRBJ2-3; 11 bases agree with TRBD2. Germline lookup yields CDR1 SGHTA and CDR2 FQGNSA. The V gene end was trimmed by 5 bases and the J gene end by 10 bases; junction bases not matched to a gene: 11. This CDR3 region has 15 residues. Written as DNA, the CDR3 is TGTGCCAGCAGCCCGCCCCTAGCGGGGGGTAATGCGCAGTATTTT. Translation: CASSPPLAGGNAQYF.

This chain links TRBV7-9 with TRBJ2-2; 8 bases are shared with TRBD1. The V segment lost 6 bases and the J segment 4 bases; nucleotides outside the gene matches: 13. The germline gives CDR1 SEHNR, CDR2 FQNEAQ (reference sequence). The CDR3 sequence is 17 residues long. This CDR3 reads CASRPGQGFVSTGELFF. The CDR3 bases are TGTGCCAGCAGACCAGGACAGGGTTTCGTGAGCACCGGGGAGCTGTTTTTT.

This clonotype was observed once. A much more abundant neighbour one base away suggests this may be a read error. V usage is TRBV7-6 and J usage is TRBJ2-3; 15 bases match TRBD2. The CDR3 runs to 18 residues. V lost 4 bases, J lost 8 bases, and 13 bases stayed unmatched. The germline V gene encodes CDR1 SGHVS and CDR2 FNYEAQ. The CDR3 bases are TGTGCCAGCAGCTCCCAGCTGGGACTAGCGGGGGGAGTAGGTACGCAGTATTTT. It codes for CASSSQLGLAGGVGTQYF.

This clonotype was counted many times. This chain connects TRBV5-1 to TRBJ2-5, with 10 bases that match TRBD1. Germline V CDR1 and CDR2: SGHRS, YFSETQ. The CDR3 consists of 14 residues. V was pared by 4 bases and J by 4 bases, with 4 bases of the junction left unmatched. The CDR3: CASSTGTGAETQYF. Written as DNA, the CDR3 is TGCGCCAGCAGCACCGGGACAGGGGCAGAGACCCAGTACTTC. The variable domain in full, with the rest retrieved from reference TRBV5-1 and TRBJ2-5, is KAGVTQTPRYLIKTRGQQVTLSCSPISGHRSVSWYQQTPGQGLQFLFEYFSETQRNKGNFPGRFSGRQFSNSRSEMNVSTLELGDSALYLCASSTGTGAETQYFGPGTRLLVL.